These 18 T cell receptor beta chains share one sample of origin, sequenced in a study of T cell responses to AZD1222 COVID-19 vaccine. Data came from immunoSEQ multiplex PCR; TCRdb stores just in-frame clones and leaves some out. Here the sample spans some 150,000 clones, more than 90% being singletons. The material was peripheral blood, obtained on day 0 of AZD1222 vaccination. The source of these receptors is an adult in good health.

The V call is TRBV3-1 (or the pseudogene TRBV3-2), the J call TRBJ1-2; D unresolved. Trimming left V 1 base short and J 4 bases short, with 10 bases between. Per the germline V gene, CDR1 is LGHDT and CDR2 is YNNKEL (reference sequence). The CDR3 is 14 residues long. CDR3 region: CASSQVAASYGYTF. Written as DNA, the CDR3 is TGTGCCAGCAGCCAAGTGGCAGCTTCCTATGGCTACACCTTC.

This clone was found a few times. CDR3 sequence (DNA): TGCAGTGCCCAGGCGAACACTGAAGCTTTCTTT. It specifies CSAQANTEAFF. The genes are TRBV20-1 and TRBJ1-1; D is uncertain. The CDR3 is 11 residues long. The V and J ends lost 6 bases and 1 base respectively, with 6 bases between them. Germline-derived CDR1 and CDR2 are DFQATT and SNEGSKA (reference sequence).

The chain recombines TRBV2 with TRBJ1-2; tentatively, D is TRBD1 (6 bases). Germline CDR1 reads SNHLY; CDR2 reads FYNNEI. Trimming removed 7 bases from V and 6 bases from J, with 15 bases in between. The CDR3 sequence is 13 residues long. The CDR3 DNA follows: TGTGCCAGCATTTATACAGGGATGGATGGCTACACCTTC. Translating it yields CASIYTGMDGYTF.

The sample holds one count of this clone. V usage is TRBV7-9 and J usage is TRBJ1-5, with D uncertain. Per germline, CDR1 SEHNR and CDR2 FQNEAQ (reference sequence). CDR3 length: 15 amino acids. The V end was cut by 1 base, the J end by 0 bases, with 7 bases between. This CDR3 reads CASSLGGNSNQPQHF. For the CDR3, the DNA is TGTGCCAGCAGCTTAGGAGGGAATAGCAATCAGCCCCAGCATTTT.

The chain joins TRBV7-8 to TRBJ1-2, with D tentatively TRBD1 (6 bases). V was clipped by 1 base and J by 4 bases, with 16 bases between them. Germline V gene lookup returns CDR1 SGHVS and CDR2 FQNEAQ. The CDR3 is 16 residues long. The CDR3 coding sequence is TGTGCCAGCAGCTTAGTGGAGAGGACAGCTCCCTATGGCTACACCTTC. It is translated as CASSLVERTAPYGYTF.

The CDR3 loop is CSALGSNEKLFF. CDR3 nucleotide sequence: TGCAGCGCTTTGGGATCTAATGAAAAACTGTTTTTT. The chain couples TRBV29-1 to TRBJ1-4; D gene ambiguous. Trimming stripped 7 bases from V and 3 bases from J, with 9 bases between. The CDR3 extends over 12 amino acids. Germline loops: CDR1 SQVTM, CDR2 ANQGSEA.

The rearrangement joins TRBV28 to TRBJ2-7; D remains unclear. The ends were cut back, 7 bases at V and 0 bases at J, with 10 bases in the middle. CDR3 length: 13 amino acids. Germline CDR1 reads MDHEN; CDR2 reads SYDVKM. The DNA for the CDR3 is TGTGCCAGCAAAGGCGCACCCTCCTACGAGCAGTACTTC. Translating gives CASKGAPSYEQYF.

The CDR3 DNA sequence: TGTGCCAGCAGCCGCGGGACTAATGAAAAACTGTTTTTT. Translating gives CASSRGTNEKLFF. The chain carries TRBV14 and TRBJ1-4; no firm D call. Germline V gives CDR1 SGHDN, CDR2 FVKESK. There are 13 residues in the CDR3. Trimming took 4 bases from V and 2 from J, leaving 5 bases between them. The whole variable domain, remainder taken from reference TRBV14 and TRBJ1-4, is EAGVTQFPSHSVIEKGQTVTLRCDPISGHDNLYWYRRVMGKEIKFLLHFVKESKQDESGMPNNRFLAERTGGTYSTLKVQPAELEDSGVYFCASSRGTNEKLFFGSGTQLSVL.

The chain employs TRBV2 and TRBJ1-1, with D hard to call. Trimming left V 4 bases short and J 0 bases short, with 9 bases between. The germline gives CDR1 SNHLY, CDR2 FYNNEI. The CDR3 sequence is 14 residues long. This CDR3 reads CASSARFLNTEAFF. In DNA, the CDR3 is TGTGCCAGCAGTGCGAGGTTTCTGAACACTGAAGCTTTCTTT.

The chain links TRBV15 to TRBJ1-4; D may be TRBD1 (6 bases). The V end lost 0 bases, the J end lost 14 bases, and 13 bases lay between the germline ends. The CDR3 sequence is 13 residues long. Germline V lookup: CDR1 LNHNV, CDR2 YYDKDF (reference sequence). As DNA, the CDR3 is TGTGCCACCAGCAGAGATCACAGGGAAGAGCTGTTTTTT. This translates into CATSRDHREELFF.

The J gene is TRBJ2-3, the V gene TRBV7-6; maybe TRBD2 (5 bases). Germline V lookup: CDR1 SGHVS, CDR2 FNYEAQ. This CDR3 is 16 amino acids long. The ends were cut back, 1 base at V and 2 bases at J, with 13 bases in the middle. CDR3 DNA: TGTGCCAGCAGCTTAGTGGGTCCTAGCATCACAGATACGCAGTATTTT. This encodes CASSLVGPSITDTQYF.

The rearrangement uses TRBV5-4 and TRBJ2-6, with D possibly TRBD2 on 5 matching bases. Germline CDR1 and CDR2: SGHNT and YYREEE (reference sequence). The germline V and J ends were trimmed by 0 bases and 0 bases, with 16 bases remaining between them. The CDR3 is made up of 19 amino acids. The CDR3 region is CASSLGGSAIDSGANVLTF. The DNA for the CDR3 is TGTGCCAGCAGCTTGGGAGGGAGCGCGATAGACTCTGGGGCCAACGTCCTGACTTTC.

The genes are TRBV19 and TRBJ1-1, with 7 bases identical to TRBD1. This CDR3 comprises 14 residues. The V gene end was trimmed by 8 bases and the J gene end by 2 bases; junction bases not matched to a gene: 8. Germline CDR1 and CDR2: LNHDA and SQIVND (reference sequence). The CDR3 here is CASSNRGRNTEAFF. CDR3 DNA sequence: TGTGCCAGTTCTAACAGGGGCCGAAACACTGAAGCTTTCTTT.

The rearrangement joins TRBV5-1 to TRBJ1-4; unclear D gene. The CDR3 is 14 residues long. The germline CDR1 and CDR2 sequences are SGHRS and YFSETQ. The V end lost 2 bases, the J end lost 6 bases, and 11 bases lay between the germline ends. CDR3 amino acids: CASSFGGVDEKLFF. The CDR3 DNA reads as TGCGCCAGCAGCTTCGGAGGAGTGGATGAAAAACTGTTTTTT.

The V and J genes are TRBV20-1 and TRBJ2-1; D is perhaps TRBD2 (5 bases). With 5 bases removed from V and 10 bases from J, the gap between germline ends came to 12 bases. From germline, CDR1 is DFQATT and CDR2 SNEGSKA (reference sequence). This CDR3 is 11 amino acids long. The CDR3 is CSAQRVVEQFF. For the CDR3, the DNA is TGCAGTGCTCAGAGGGTAGTGGAGCAGTTCTTC.

The gene calls are TRBV19 and TRBJ1-5; D is perhaps TRBD1 (5 bases). The CDR3 contains 19 residues. Germline CDR1 LNHDA, CDR2 SQIVND (reference sequence). V lost 1 base and J lost 0, with 19 bases in between. The CDR3 coding sequence is TGTGCCAGTAGTATAGCAGGACAAGGGAGTCAAGTTAGCAATCAGCCCCAGCATTTT. Protein product: CASSIAGQGSQVSNQPQHF.

This chain joins TRBV18 and TRBJ2-7; D not certain. Trimming removed 1 base from V and 3 bases from J, with 10 bases in between. The CDR3 is 14 residues long. The V gene's germline CDR1 is KGHSH and CDR2 LQKENI. For the CDR3, the DNA is TGTGCCAGCTCACCACGCGACATGGGCTACGAGCAGTACTTC. This translates into CASSPRDMGYEQYF.

This clone showed up just once. The chain recombines TRBV7-9 with TRBJ1-1; D remains unclear. The CDR3 runs to 13 residues. Per germline, CDR1 SEHNR and CDR2 FQNEAQ (reference sequence). Trimming pared 4 bases from V and 0 bases from J, leaving 6 bases between. The CDR3 region is CASSSRLNTEAFF. The CDR3 nucleotides read TGTGCCAGCAGCTCCAGATTGAACACTGAAGCTTTCTTT.